One and the same sample provided the 27 T cell receptor beta chains below, sequenced in a study of cytomegalovirus exposure and HLA in healthy donors. This table comes from immunoSEQ multiplex PCR, and its TCRdb copy is limited to in-frame clones, with some not included. Here the sample spans 75,000 to 100,000 clones, 95% to 97% being singletons. The sample comprised PBMCs. The receptors here all came from a man aged 18 to 29 in good health and CMV-seronegative.

The gene calls are TRBV28 and TRBJ1-5, with a tentative D call TRBD1 (5 bases). This CDR3 is 17 amino acids long. With 10 bases removed from V and 0 bases from J, the gap between germline ends came to 22 bases. CDR1 and CDR2 (germline): MDHEN, SYDVKM. CDR3 sequence: CATQKVVTADSNQPQHF. DNA of the CDR3: TGTGCCACACAGAAGGTCGTGACAGCTGATAGCAATCAGCCCCAGCATTTT.

The chain combines TRBV5-1 with TRBJ2-3; D ambiguous. The ends were cut back, 2 bases at V and 2 bases at J, with 6 bases in the middle. Germline CDR1 is SGHRS and CDR2 is YFSETQ. CDR3 length: 13 residues. The CDR3 is CASSLTYTDTQYF. The CDR3 DNA follows: TGCGCCAGCAGCTTAACCTACACAGATACGCAGTATTTT.

The V gene is TRBV6-5, the J gene TRBJ1-3; D is uncertain. The CDR3 consists of 12 residues. V dropped 7 bases and J dropped 8 bases, with 12 bases sitting between them. Germline CDR1 and CDR2: MNHEY and SVGAGI. The CDR3 protein is CASTDRRDTIYF. DNA of the CDR3: TGTGCCAGCACCGACCGGAGGGACACCATATATTTT.

V and J are TRBV6-1 and TRBJ2-7, with 7 bases identical to TRBD2. The V gene's germline CDR1 is MNHNS and CDR2 SASEGT. V was clipped by 4 bases and J by 3 bases; unmatched bases: 6. This CDR3 is built from 14 residues. As DNA, the CDR3 is TGTGCCAGCAGTGGAGGACGGGGGGACTACGAGCAGTACTTC. Encoded protein: CASSGGRGDYEQYF.

V usage is TRBV9 and J usage is TRBJ2-7; 11 bases align to TRBD2. V trimming: 3 bases; J trimming: 5 bases; junction bases outside the gene matches: 7. Germline values: CDR1 SGDLS, CDR2 YYNGEE. There are 15 residues in the CDR3. CDR3 sequence reads: CASSAALAGVNEQYV. In nucleotides, the CDR3 is TGTGCCAGCAGCGCCGCACTAGCGGGAGTTAACGAGCAGTACGTC.

The chain recombines TRBV19 with TRBJ2-4; 14 bases map to TRBD2. Losses at the gene ends were 5 bases for V and 2 bases for J; bases not matched to a gene: 11. The CDR3 loop spans 19 amino acids. Germline-derived CDR1 and CDR2 are LNHDA and SQIVND (reference sequence). The CDR3 spells CASSAPGTSGSWSKNIQYF. The CDR3, as DNA: TGTGCCAGTAGTGCCCCCGGGACTAGCGGGAGTTGGTCCAAAAACATTCAGTACTTC.

Only one count was recorded for this clone. The genes are TRBV9 and TRBJ1-2, with D possibly being TRBD1 (6 bases). This CDR3 comprises 15 residues. With 0 bases removed from V and 5 bases from J, the gap between germline ends came to 14 bases. Germline V gene sequence: CDR1 SGDLS, CDR2 YYNGEE. CDR3: CASSVEWQGTYGYTF. For the CDR3, the DNA is TGTGCCAGCAGCGTAGAATGGCAGGGGACATATGGCTACACCTTC. Full variable domain (missing parts from reference TRBV9 and TRBJ1-2): DSGVTQTPKHLITATGQRVTLRCSPRSGDLSVYWYQQSLDQGLQFLIQYYNGEERAKGNILERFSAQQFPDLHSELNLSSLELGDSALYFCASSVEWQGTYGYTFGSGTRLTVV.

This clone appeared once. The chain employs TRBV27 and TRBJ2-1, with 7 bases that match TRBD2. The germline V gene has CDR1 MNHEY and CDR2 SMNVEV (reference sequence). The CDR3 consists of 16 residues. V gave up 4 bases and J gave up 3 bases; unmatched junction bases: 9. The CDR3 loop is CASSSSGWEGYNEQFF. CDR3 sequence (DNA): TGTGCCAGCAGTTCATCAGGTTGGGAGGGCTACAATGAGCAGTTCTTC.

In its sample, this clone was seen once. The chain couples TRBV27 to TRBJ1-2; maybe TRBD1 (6 bases). Trimming stripped 3 bases from V and 5 bases from J, with 10 bases between. The CDR3 is 13 residues long. From germline, CDR1 is MNHEY and CDR2 SMNVEV (reference sequence). The CDR3 here is CASSFTGTYGYTF. The CDR3 DNA is TGTGCCAGCAGTTTCACAGGGACGTATGGCTACACCTTC.

V and J are TRBV19 and TRBJ2-7; TRBD2 agrees at 10 bases. The germline gives CDR1 LNHDA, CDR2 SQIVND (reference sequence). This CDR3 spans 14 amino acids. V shed 5 bases, J shed 6 bases, and the junction held 7 bases outside the gene matches. The CDR3 region has the DNA TGTGCCAGTAGTCGAACAGCGGGAGGGGGCGAGCAGTACGTC. Its translation is CASSRTAGGGEQYV.

The chain recombines TRBV5-6 with TRBJ2-7; 10 bases map to TRBD1. With 0 bases clipped from V and 6 bases from J, the junction kept 3 bases outside the gene matches. Germline CDR1 and CDR2: SGHDT and YYEEEE. The CDR3 runs to 14 residues. The DNA of the CDR3 is TGTGCCAGCAGCTTGGCCGGGACAGGGGCCGAGCAGTACGTC. This gives the protein CASSLAGTGAEQYV.

V and J are TRBV6-5 and TRBJ1-1, with D hard to call. Germline CDR1 reads MNHEY; CDR2 reads SVGAGI. Trimming left V 5 bases short and J 3 bases short, with 10 bases between. The length of the CDR3 is 13 residues. The CDR3 here is CASSLGEDTEAFF. The CDR3 DNA is TGTGCCAGCAGTCTTGGGGAGGACACTGAAGCTTTCTTT.

This chain uses TRBV28 with TRBJ1-5; D is possibly TRBD1 (6 bases). The CDR3 sequence is 14 residues long. Germline loops: CDR1 MDHEN, CDR2 SYDVKM. Trimming shortened V by 6 bases and J by 5 bases, and 14 bases separated the two germline ends. CDR3 nucleotide sequence: TGTGCCAGCAGCCGCCCTCGACAGGATCAGCCCCAGCATTTT. It is translated as CASSRPRQDQPQHF.

This clone was seen just once. The V gene is TRBV20-1, the J gene TRBJ2-3; D remains ambiguous. The V gene's germline CDR1 is DFQATT and CDR2 SNEGSKA (reference sequence). CDR3 length equals 11 residues. The CDR3 DNA follows: TGCAGATCCTCAGGCACAGATACGCAGTATTTT. Translation gives CRSSGTDTQYF.

This sequence joins TRBV5-8 and TRBJ1-4; possibly TRBD1 for D (5 bases). The germline V gene encodes CDR1 SGHTS and CDR2 YDEGEE. Trimming pared 6 bases from V and 2 bases from J, leaving 17 bases between. This CDR3 spans 16 amino acids. CDR3 sequence reads: CASMFRGKGTNEKLFF. DNA for the CDR3: TGTGCCAGCATGTTCCGCGGAAAGGGGACTAATGAAAAACTGTTTTTT.

The rearrangement links TRBV19 to TRBJ2-3; D might be TRBD1 (6 bases). The germline CDR1 and CDR2 sequences are LNHDA and SQIVND (reference sequence). Deletions cut 8 bases from V and 11 bases from J, with 14 bases between. The CDR3 extends over 11 amino acids. The CDR3 sequence: CASSPGAGQYF. In nucleotides, the CDR3 is TGTGCCAGTTCACCAGGGGCCGGGCAGTATTTT.

The V gene is TRBV25-1, the J gene TRBJ1-2, with D unresolved. The CDR3 is 14 amino acids. Trimming shortened V by 5 bases and J by 2 bases, and 12 bases separated the two germline ends. The germline V gene has CDR1 MGHDK and CDR2 SYGVNS. In DNA, the CDR3 is TGTGCCAGCAGTCGGAGGCAGAGCAACTATGGCTACACCTTC. Residues: CASSRRQSNYGYTF.

The chain uses TRBV7-9 and TRBJ2-1, with D maybe TRBD2 (5 bases). V gave up 0 bases and J gave up 6 bases, with 15 bases separating them. This CDR3 is built from 16 residues. From germline, CDR1 is SEHNR and CDR2 FQNEAQ (reference sequence). The CDR3 bases are TGTGCCAGCAGCTTAGCGATCGGGAACCCGAGCAATGAGCAGTTCTTC. It specifies CASSLAIGNPSNEQFF.

V is TRBV7-9 and J is TRBJ1-3, with D hard to call. The CDR3 covers 17 residues. Per the germline V gene, CDR1 is SEHNR and CDR2 is FQNEAQ (reference sequence). Deletions cut 2 bases from V and 0 bases from J, with 14 bases between. CDR3 protein: CASSLSDMWSSGNTIYF. CDR3 sequence (DNA): TGTGCCAGCAGCTTAAGCGATATGTGGAGCTCTGGAAACACCATATATTTT. Using reference TRBV7-9 and TRBJ1-3 for the parts outside the CDR3, the full variable domain is DTGVSQNPRHKITKRGQNVTFRCDPISEHNRLYWYRQTLGQGPEFLTYFQNEAQLEKSRLLSDRFSAERPKGSFSTLEIQRTEQGDSAMYLCASSLSDMWSSGNTIYFGEGSWLTVV.

The chain joins TRBV19 to TRBJ1-4; D perhaps matches TRBD1 (6 bases). The V end lost 3 bases, the J end lost 1 base, and 9 bases lay between the germline ends. The CDR3 loop spans 15 amino acids. The germline gives CDR1 LNHDA, CDR2 SQIVND (reference sequence). CDR3 loop: CASSIAGVTNEKLFF. CDR3 in DNA: TGTGCCAGTAGTATCGCAGGGGTAACTAATGAAAAACTGTTTTTT. Filled out from reference TRBV19 and TRBJ1-4, the complete variable domain reads DGGITQSPKYLFRKEGQNVTLSCEQNLNHDAMYWYRQDPGQGLRLIYYSQIVNDFQKGDIAEGYSVSREKKESFPLTVTSAQKNPTAFYLCASSIAGVTNEKLFFGSGTQLSVL.

The V gene is TRBV6-5, the J gene TRBJ2-1; D is possibly TRBD2 (6 bases). From germline, CDR1 is MNHEY and CDR2 SVGAGI. The CDR3 loop spans 15 amino acids. V lost 6 bases and J 5 bases, leaving 17 bases between the germline ends. CDR3 in amino acids: CASSIGTLINNEQFF. CDR3 nucleotide sequence: TGTGCCAGCAGCATCGGGACTCTTATAAACAATGAGCAGTTCTTC.

The chain combines TRBV12-5 with TRBJ1-1; TRBD1 aligns across 8 bases. V trimming: 1 base; J trimming: 6 bases; junction bases outside the gene matches: 4. The CDR3 contains 14 residues. Per the germline V gene, CDR1 is LGHNT and CDR2 is FRNRAP. The CDR3 DNA follows: TGTGCTAGTGGTTTGGCCAGGGGGCCGGCTGAAGCTTTCTTT. Translation: CASGLARGPAEAFF.

The rearrangement uses TRBV6-1 and TRBJ1-1, with 8 bases lining up with TRBD1. J was trimmed by 8 bases and V by 4 bases; bases with no gene match: 6. Germline loops: CDR1 MNHNS, CDR2 SASEGT. The CDR3 consists of 13 residues. CDR3 in amino acids: CASSGARDREAFF. In nucleotides, the CDR3 is TGTGCCAGCAGTGGCGCCCGGGACAGGGAAGCTTTCTTT.

The chain links TRBV6-5 to TRBJ2-1, with D possibly being TRBD2 (6 bases). Trimming shortened V by 6 bases and J by 7 bases, and 19 bases separated the two germline ends. Germline CDR1 is MNHEY and CDR2 is SVGAGI. CDR3 length: 15 residues. This chain's CDR3 is CASSPTGTGKNEQFF. The CDR3 coding sequence is TGTGCCAGCAGCCCTACCGGGACTGGAAAGAATGAGCAGTTCTTC.

V is TRBV7-2 and J is TRBJ1-5; 8 nucleotides line up with TRBD1. This CDR3 spans 17 amino acids. The V segment lost 2 bases and the J segment 6 bases; nucleotides outside the gene matches: 12. The germline V gene encodes CDR1 SGHTA and CDR2 FQGNSA. Here the CDR3 DNA reads TGTGCCAGCAGCTTACAATTCCAACAGGGGGGGGGTCAGCCCCAGCATTTT. This sequence encodes CASSLQFQQGGGQPQHF.

The V call is TRBV5-6, the J call TRBJ2-7; D not resolved. The germline gives CDR1 SGHDT, CDR2 YYEEEE. The CDR3 is made up of 11 amino acids. V lost 2 bases and J lost 7, with 7 bases in between. The CDR3, as DNA: TGTGCCAGCAGCTTTGTTCAGGAGCAGTACTTC. It codes for CASSFVQEQYF. The entire variable domain, with the rest obtained from reference TRBV5-6 and TRBJ2-7, is as follows: DAGVTQSPTHLIKTRGQQVTLRCSPKSGHDTVSWYQQALGQGPQFIFQYYEEEERQRGNFPDRFSGHQFPNYSSELNVNALLLGDSALYLCASSFVQEQYFGPGTRLTVT.

The chain joins TRBV6-1 to TRBJ2-7; 7 nucleotides align to TRBD1. CDR1 and CDR2 (germline): MNHNS, SASEGT. Trimming took 4 bases from V and 0 from J; bases not matched to a gene: 3. The CDR3 has 14 residues. The chain's CDR3 is CASSVGDSSYEQYV. In DNA form, the CDR3 reads TGTGCCAGCAGTGTAGGGGACAGCTCCTACGAGCAGTACGTC.